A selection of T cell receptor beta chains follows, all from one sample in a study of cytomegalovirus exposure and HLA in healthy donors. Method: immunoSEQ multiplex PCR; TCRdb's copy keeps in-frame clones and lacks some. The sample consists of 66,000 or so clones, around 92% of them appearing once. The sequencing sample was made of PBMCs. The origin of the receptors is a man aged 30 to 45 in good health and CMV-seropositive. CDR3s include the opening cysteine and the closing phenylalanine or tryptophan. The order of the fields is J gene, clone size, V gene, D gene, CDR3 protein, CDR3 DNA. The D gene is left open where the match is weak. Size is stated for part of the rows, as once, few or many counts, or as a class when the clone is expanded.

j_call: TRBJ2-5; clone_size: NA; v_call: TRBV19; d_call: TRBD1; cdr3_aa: CAGSGDRGMETQYF; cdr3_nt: TGTGCCGGTAGCGGGGACAGGGGGATGGAGACCCAGTACTTC
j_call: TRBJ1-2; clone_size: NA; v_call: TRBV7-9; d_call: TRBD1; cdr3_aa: CASSSFRDRAYYGYTF; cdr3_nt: TGTGCCAGCAGCTCGTTTCGGGACAGAGCCTACTATGGCTACACCTTC
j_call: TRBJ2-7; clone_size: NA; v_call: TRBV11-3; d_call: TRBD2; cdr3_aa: CASSPLGGSAGNYEQYF; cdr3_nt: TGTGCCAGCAGCCCCCTGGGGGGGTCAGCGGGCAACTACGAGCAGTACTTC
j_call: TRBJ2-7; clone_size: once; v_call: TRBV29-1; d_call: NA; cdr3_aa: CSVAERFSYEQYF; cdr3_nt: TGCAGCGTTGCGGAGCGATTCTCCTACGAGCAGTACTTC
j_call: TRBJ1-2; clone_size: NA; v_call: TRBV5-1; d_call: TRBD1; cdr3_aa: CASSFTGGREGYTF; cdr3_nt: TGCGCCAGCAGCTTTACAGGGGGGCGGGAAGGCTACACCTTC
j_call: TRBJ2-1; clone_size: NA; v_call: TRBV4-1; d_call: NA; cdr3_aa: CASSVTGDNEQFF; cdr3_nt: TGCGCCAGCAGCGTGACGGGGGACAATGAGCAGTTCTTC
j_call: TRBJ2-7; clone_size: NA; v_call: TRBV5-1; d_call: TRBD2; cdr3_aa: CASSFDSGSSYEQYF; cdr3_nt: TGCGCCAGCAGCTTTGATAGCGGGAGCTCCTACGAGCAGTACTTC
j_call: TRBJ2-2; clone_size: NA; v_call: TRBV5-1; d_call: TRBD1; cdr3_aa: CASSPRTGVGGELFF; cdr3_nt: TGCGCCAGCAGCCCCAGGACAGGGGTTGGCGGGGAGCTGTTTTTT
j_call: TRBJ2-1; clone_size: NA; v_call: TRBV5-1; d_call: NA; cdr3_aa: CASSPPSYNEQFF; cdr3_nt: TGCGCCAGCAGCCCCCCGTCCTACAATGAGCAGTTCTTC
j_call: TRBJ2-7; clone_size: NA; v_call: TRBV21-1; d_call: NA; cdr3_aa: CASSDIIHRDHEQYF; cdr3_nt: TGTGCCAGCAGCGATATAATACACAGGGACCACGAGCAGTACTTC
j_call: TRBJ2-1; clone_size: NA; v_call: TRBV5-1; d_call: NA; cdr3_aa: CARLWQGGGSYNEQFF; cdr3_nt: TGCGCCAGGCTCTGGCAAGGGGGGGGCTCCTACAATGAGCAGTTCTTC
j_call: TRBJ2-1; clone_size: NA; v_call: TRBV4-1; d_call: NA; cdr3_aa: CASSQDYEREDSYNEQFF; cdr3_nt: TGCGCCAGCAGCCAAGACTATGAGAGGGAGGACTCCTACAATGAGCAGTTCTTC
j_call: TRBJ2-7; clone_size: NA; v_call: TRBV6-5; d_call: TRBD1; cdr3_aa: CASSVPGQEQYF; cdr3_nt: TGTGCCAGCAGTGTCCCGGGACAGGAGCAGTACTTC
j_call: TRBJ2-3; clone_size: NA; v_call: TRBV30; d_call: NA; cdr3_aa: CAWSAQTGTDTQYF; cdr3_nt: TGTGCCTGGAGTGCCCAAACGGGGACAGATACGCAGTATTTT
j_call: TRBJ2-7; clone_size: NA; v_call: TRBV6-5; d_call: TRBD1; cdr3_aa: CASSDSGTGPYEQYF; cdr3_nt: TGTGCCAGCAGTGACTCCGGGACAGGGCCCTACGAGCAGTACTTC
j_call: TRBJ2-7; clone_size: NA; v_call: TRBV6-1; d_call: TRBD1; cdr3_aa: CASSDPRKGAREQYF; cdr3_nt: TGTGCCAGCAGTGACCCGAGGAAGGGGGCGAGGGAGCAGTACTTC
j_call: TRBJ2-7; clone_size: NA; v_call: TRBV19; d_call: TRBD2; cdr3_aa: CASSIGPSPSGRVYEQYF; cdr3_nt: TGTGCCAGTAGTATAGGGCCCTCCCCTAGCGGGAGAGTTTACGAGCAGTACTTC
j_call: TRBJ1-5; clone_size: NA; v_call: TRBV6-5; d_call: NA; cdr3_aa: CASSGQGSNQPQHF; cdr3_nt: TGTGCCAGCAGTGGGCAGGGGAGCAATCAGCCCCAGCATTTT
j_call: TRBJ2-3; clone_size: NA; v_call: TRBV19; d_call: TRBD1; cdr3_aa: CASSIGGTASTDTQYF; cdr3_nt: TGTGCCAGTAGTATAGGAGGGACAGCTAGCACAGATACGCAGTATTTT
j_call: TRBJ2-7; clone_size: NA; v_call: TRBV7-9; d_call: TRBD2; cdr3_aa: CASSLTSGTSGLQEDEQYF; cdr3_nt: TGTGCCAGCAGCTTGACATCCGGGACTAGCGGCCTCCAGGAGGACGAGCAGTACTTC
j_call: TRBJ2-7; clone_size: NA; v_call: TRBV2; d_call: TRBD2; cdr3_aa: CASSEKSGLAAYEQYF; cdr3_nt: TGTGCCAGCAGTGAAAAATCGGGACTAGCGGCCTACGAGCAGTACTTC
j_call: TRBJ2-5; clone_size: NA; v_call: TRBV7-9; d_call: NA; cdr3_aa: CASSWTVIQETQYF; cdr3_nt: TGTGCCAGCAGCTGGACAGTTATACAAGAGACCCAGTACTTC
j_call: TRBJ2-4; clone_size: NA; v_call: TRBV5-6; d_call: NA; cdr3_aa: CASSFPTGLKNIQYF; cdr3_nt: TGTGCCAGCAGCTTTCCTACAGGGCTGAAAAACATTCAGTACTTC
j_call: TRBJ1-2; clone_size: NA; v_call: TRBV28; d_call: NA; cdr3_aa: CASRQPGHQDGSYTF; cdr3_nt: TGTGCCAGCAGACAACCGGGACACCAGGACGGGAGCTACACCTTC
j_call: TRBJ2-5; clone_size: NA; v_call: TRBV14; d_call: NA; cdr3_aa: CASSQDHPLTGETQYF; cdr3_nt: TGTGCCAGCAGCCAAGATCATCCATTGACGGGAGAGACCCAGTACTTC
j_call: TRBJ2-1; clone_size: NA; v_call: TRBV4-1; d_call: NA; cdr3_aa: CASSQESAPSYNEQFF; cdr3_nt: TGCGCCAGCAGCCAAGAAAGCGCACCCTCCTACAATGAGCAGTTCTTC
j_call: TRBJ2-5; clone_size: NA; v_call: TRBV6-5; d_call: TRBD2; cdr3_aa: CASSSRAGDETQYF; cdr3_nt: TGTGCCAGCAGTTCCCGGGCGGGAGACGAGACCCAGTACTTC
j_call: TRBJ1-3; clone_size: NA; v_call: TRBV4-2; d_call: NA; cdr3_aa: CASSQEGQIGNTIYF; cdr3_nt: TGTGCCAGCAGCCAAGAGGGCCAGATAGGAAACACCATATATTTT
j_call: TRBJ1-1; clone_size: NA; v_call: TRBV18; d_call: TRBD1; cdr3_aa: CASSPVQGADTEAFF; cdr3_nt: TGTGCCAGCTCACCAGTGCAGGGGGCGGACACTGAAGCTTTCTTT
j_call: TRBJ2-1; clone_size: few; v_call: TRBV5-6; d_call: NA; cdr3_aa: CASSLDPSYNEQFF; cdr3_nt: TGTGCCAGCAGCTTGGATCCCAGCTACAATGAGCAGTTCTTC
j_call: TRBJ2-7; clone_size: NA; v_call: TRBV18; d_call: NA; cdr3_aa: CASSPLHPTGPTSYEQYF; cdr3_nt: TGTGCCAGCTCACCCCTACACCCGACAGGCCCTACATCCTACGAGCAGTACTTC
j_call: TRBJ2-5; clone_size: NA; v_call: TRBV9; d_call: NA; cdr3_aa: CASSVGAVMGEETQYF; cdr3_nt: TGTGCCAGCAGCGTAGGAGCAGTCATGGGCGAAGAGACCCAGTACTTC
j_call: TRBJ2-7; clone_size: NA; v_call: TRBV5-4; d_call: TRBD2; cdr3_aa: CASSQRTSGSSYEQYF; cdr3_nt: TGTGCCAGCAGCCAGAGGACTAGCGGGAGCTCCTACGAGCAGTACTTC
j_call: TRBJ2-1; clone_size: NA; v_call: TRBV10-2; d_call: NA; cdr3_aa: CASSPGVLTQVQVRDEQFF; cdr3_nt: TGCGCCAGCAGTCCGGGGGTTCTTACACAGGTTCAAGTACGCGATGAGCAGTTCTTC
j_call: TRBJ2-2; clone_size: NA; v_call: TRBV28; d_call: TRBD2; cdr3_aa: CASSLAGGPPNTGELFF; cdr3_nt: TGTGCCAGCAGTTTAGCGGGAGGGCCACCGAACACCGGGGAGCTGTTTTTT
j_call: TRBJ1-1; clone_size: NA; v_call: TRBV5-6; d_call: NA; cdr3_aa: CASSVMRVSNTEAFF; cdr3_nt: TGTGCCAGCAGCGTCATGAGGGTTTCGAACACTGAAGCTTTCTTT
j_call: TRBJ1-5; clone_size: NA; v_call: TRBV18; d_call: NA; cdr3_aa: CASSPLRGAQGNQPQHF; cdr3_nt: TGTGCCAGCTCACCACTTCGGGGGGCGCAGGGCAATCAGCCCCAGCATTTT
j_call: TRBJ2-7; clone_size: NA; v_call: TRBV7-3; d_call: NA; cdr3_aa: CASSLMGQRSSYEQYF; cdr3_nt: TGTGCCAGCAGCTTAATGGGGCAGCGTAGCTCCTACGAGCAGTACTTC
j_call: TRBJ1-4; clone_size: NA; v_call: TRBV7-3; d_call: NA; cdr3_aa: CASSRGANEKLFF; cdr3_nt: TGTGCCAGCAGCCGCGGGGCTAATGAAAAACTGTTTTTT
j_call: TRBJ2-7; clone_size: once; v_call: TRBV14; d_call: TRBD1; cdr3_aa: CASSQWSGQGRYEQYF; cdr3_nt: TGTGCCAGCAGCCAATGGTCTGGACAGGGGAGATACGAGCAGTACTTC
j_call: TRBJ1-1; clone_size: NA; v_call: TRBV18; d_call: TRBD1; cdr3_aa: CASSVDRDAEAFF; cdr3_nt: TGTGCCAGCTCGGTGGACAGGGATGCTGAAGCTTTCTTT
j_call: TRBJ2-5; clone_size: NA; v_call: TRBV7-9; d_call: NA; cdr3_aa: CASSRGDIHQETQYF; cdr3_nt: TGTGCCAGCAGCCGTGGGGACATCCACCAAGAGACCCAGTACTTC